The rows below give T cell receptor beta chains drawn from one sample of a study of circulating tumor DNA in untreated peripheral T-cell lymphoma. Clones were read by immunoSEQ multiplex PCR, and TCRdb kept only the in-frame ones, dropping some. The sample shows about 1,800 clones, about 89% of them seen only once. Sequenced material: tumor tissue. The receptors here all came from a human donor with peripheral T-cell lymphoma. The CDR3 runs from the conserved cysteine through the conserved F or W. The D gene is left open where the match is weak. Not all rows give a size; the values are once, few, many and, for expanded clones, a class.

D gene	CDR3 length	V gene	clone size	J gene	CDR3 protein	CDR3 DNA
-	14	TRBV19	-	TRBJ1-1	CASSITGLNTEAFF	TGTGCCAGTAGTATAACAGGGTTGAACACTGAAGCTTTCTTT
TRBD1	15	TRBV19	-	TRBJ1-4	CASSYRGPTNEKLFF	TGTGCCAGTAGTTACAGGGGGCCGACTAATGAAAAACTGTTTTTT
-	16	TRBV1	-	TRBJ1-2	CASSQKGLGEGYGYTF	TGCGCCAGCAGCCAAAAGGGCCTGGGAGAGGGCTATGGCTACACCTTC
TRBD1	16	TRBV28	-	TRBJ1-5	CASSLSWTGLGGPQHF	TGTGCCAGCAGTTTAAGCTGGACAGGGCTCGGCGGGCCCCAGCATTTT
-	14	TRBV30	-	TRBJ1-3	CAWSGSGSGNTIYF	TGTGCCTGGAGTGGCTCGGGCTCTGGAAACACCATATATTTT
-	14	TRBV11-3	-	TRBJ1-5	CASSPTEGNQPQHF	TGTGCCAGCAGCCCAACAGAGGGCAATCAGCCCCAGCATTTT
-	14	TRBV28	-	TRBJ1-4	CASTGRRGNEKLFF	TGTGCCAGCACTGGGCGGCGGGGAAATGAAAAACTGTTTTTT
-	15	TRBV19	-	TRBJ1-2	CASSIPGQLRGGYTF	TGTGCCAGTAGTATCCCAGGACAGCTAAGAGGGGGCTACACCTTC
-	15	TRBV23-1	-	TRBJ1-5	CASSLRGRNNQPQHF	TGCGCCAGCAGTCTCAGGGGAAGAAACAATCAGCCCCAGCATTTT
TRBD1	13	TRBV19	-	TRBJ1-1	CASSRGTGAGAFF	TGTGCCAGTAGTCGCGGGACAGGGGCGGGAGCTTTCTTT
-	15	TRBV11-3	-	TRBJ2-5	CASRLGRGLQETQYF	TGTGCCAGCAGGCTAGGGCGGGGGCTTCAAGAGACCCAGTACTTC
-	12	TRBV28	few	TRBJ2-7	CASSVSSYEQYF	TGTGCCAGCTCTGTTAGCTCCTACGAGCAGTACTTC
-	15	TRBV19	-	TRBJ2-1	CASSILTEAGNKQFF	TGTGCCAGTAGTATCTTAACAGAGGCTGGCAATAAGCAGTTCTTC
TRBD2	18	TRBV14	-	TRBJ2-1	CASSKSLAGGLSYNEQFF	TGTGCCAGCAGCAAGAGCCTAGCGGGGGGTCTCTCCTACAATGAGCAGTTCTTC
TRBD1	14	TRBV6-4	once	TRBJ1-1	CAISDREGITEAFF	TGTGCCATCAGTGACAGGGAAGGGATCACTGAAGCTTTCTTT
-	14	TRBV7-6	-	TRBJ1-6	CASSLEAKNSPLHF	TGTGCCAGCAGCTTAGAGGCGAAGAATTCACCCCTCCACTTT
-	14	TRBV6-8	once	TRBJ1-6	CASSYSTVGSPLHF	TGTGCCAGCAGTTACTCGACGGTTGGTTCACCCCTCCACTTT
TRBD2	15	TRBV5-1	-	TRBJ2-3	CASSLRGVRTDTQYF	TGCGCCAGCAGCTTACGGGGGGTTCGCACAGATACGCAGTATTTT
-	14	TRBV6-8	-	TRBJ2-7	CASRGTLEASEQYF	TGTGCCAGCAGGGGGACCCTGGAGGCCTCCGAGCAGTACTTC
-	16	TRBV6-8	-	TRBJ1-1	CASILGAQKLNTEAFF	TGTGCCAGCATCTTGGGGGCGCAGAAACTAAACACTGAAGCTTTCTTT
-	15	TRBV11-3	once	TRBJ2-1	CASSWGRDFYNEQFF	TGTGCCAGCAGCTGGGGCCGGGACTTCTACAATGAGCAGTTCTTC
-	11	TRBV30	-	TRBJ2-1	CAGDNYNEQFF	TGTGCGGGGGATAACTACAATGAGCAGTTCTTC
-	17	TRBV6-8	-	TRBJ2-1	CASSYPAEGSFYNEQFF	TGTGCCAGCAGTTACCCAGCGGAGGGGAGCTTCTACAATGAGCAGTTCTTC
-	14	TRBV5-1	-	TRBJ1-1	CASSLKYRDTEAFF	TGCGCCAGCAGCTTAAAATACAGGGACACTGAAGCTTTCTTT
-	16	TRBV11-3	-	TRBJ1-2	CASSPENRQSNYGYTF	TGTGCCAGCAGCCCCGAGAATCGCCAATCCAACTATGGCTACACCTTC
TRBD1	14	TRBV18	-	TRBJ2-1	CASSPGQGYNEQFF	TGTGCCAGCTCACCTGGACAGGGGTACAATGAGCAGTTCTTC
TRBD1	17	TRBV6-8	-	TRBJ1-5	CASRAPSADRGPQPQHF	TGTGCCAGCAGGGCCCCTTCGGCGGACAGGGGCCCTCAGCCCCAGCATTTT
TRBD1	15	TRBV11-3	-	TRBJ1-4	CASSSQGATNEKLFF	TGTGCCAGCAGCTCTCAGGGGGCTACTAATGAAAAACTGTTTTTT
-	14	TRBV5-1	-	TRBJ2-3	CASSLEDLLDTQYF	TGCGCCAGCAGCTTGGAAGACCTTCTCGATACGCAGTATTTT
-	16	TRBV23-1	once	TRBJ2-1	CASSQGGGVHRNEQFF	TGCGCCAGTAGCCAAGGGGGGGGAGTTCACCGCAATGAGCAGTTCTTC
-	15	TRBV19	-	TRBJ1-6	CASRVDRTPNSPLHF	TGTGCCAGTAGGGTTGACAGAACACCGAATTCACCCCTCCACTTT
-	14	TRBV27	-	TRBJ1-2	CASSLTHRFYGYTF	TGTGCCAGCAGTTTAACCCACAGATTCTATGGCTACACCTTC
-	14	TRBV7-6	-	TRBJ2-5	CASDARRGRETQYF	TGTGCCAGCGATGCACGCAGGGGTCGAGAGACCCAGTACTTC
-	13	TRBV18	-	TRBJ2-7	CASSPGRGNEQYF	TGTGCCAGCTCACCGGGCAGGGGAAACGAGCAGTACTTC
-	15	TRBV22-1	-	TRBJ2-3	CASRPSSGSTDTQYF	TGTGCCAGCAGACCCTCTAGCGGCTCCACAGATACGCAGTATTTT
TRBD2	16	TRBV11-3	-	TRBJ2-3	CASSPHQRGATDTQYF	TGTGCCAGCAGCCCACACCAGCGGGGGGCCACAGATACGCAGTATTTT
TRBD1	16	TRBV11-3	-	TRBJ1-5	CASTFITGEANQPQHF	TGTGCCAGCACCTTCATAACAGGGGAGGCCAATCAGCCCCAGCATTTT
-	15	TRBV19	-	TRBJ1-5	CASSSRQNSNQPQHF	TGTGCCAGTAGTTCCAGACAGAATAGCAATCAGCCCCAGCATTTT
TRBD1	16	TRBV5-1	-	TRBJ1-6	CASSLVGQGGDSPLHF	TGCGCCAGCAGCTTGGTGGGACAGGGCGGTGATTCACCCCTCCACTTT
-	14	TRBV11-3	-	TRBJ1-1	CASSLATGNTEAFF	TGTGCCAGCAGCTTGGCTACAGGGAACACTGAAGCTTTCTTT
-	13	TRBV12-5	-	TRBJ1-2	CASSLGTSYGYTF	TGTGCCAGCTCACTCGGGACCTCCTATGGCTACACCTTC
-	14	TRBV6-4	-	TRBJ1-3	CAITGAVSGNTIYF	TGTGCCATCACGGGGGCGGTCTCTGGAAACACCATATATTTT
-	15	TRBV14	-	TRBJ1-2	CASSQVEGADYGYTF	TGTGCCAGCAGCCAAGTTGAAGGGGCGGACTATGGCTACACCTTC
-	13	TRBV4-1	-	TRBJ2-7	CASSQETGREQYF	TGCGCCAGCAGCCAAGAGACGGGTCGCGAGCAGTACTTC
TRBD2	13	TRBV5-4	-	TRBJ2-5	CASRLAGGETQYF	TGTGCCAGCAGGCTAGCGGGAGGGGAGACCCAGTACTTC
-	18	TRBV15	-	TRBJ2-5	CATSRDPGLLPGRETQYF	TGTGCCACCAGCAGAGATCCGGGACTCCTCCCCGGGCGGGAGACCCAGTACTTC
-	17	TRBV1	-	TRBJ2-3	CASSRPPPGQGTDTQYF	TGCGCCAGCAGCCGCCCGCCCCCGGGACAGGGGACAGATACGCAGTATTTT
-	16	TRBV6-8	-	TRBJ1-3	CASSAYPAFSGNTIYF	TGTGCCAGCAGTGCCTATCCGGCCTTCTCTGGAAACACCATATATTTT
-	14	TRBV15	once	TRBJ1-1	CATSRGAENTEAFF	TGTGCCACCAGCAGAGGGGCAGAGAACACTGAAGCTTTCTTT
-	13	TRBV28	-	TRBJ1-5	CASRSGINQPQHF	TGTGCCAGCAGATCAGGGATAAATCAGCCCCAGCATTTT
-	15	TRBV29-1	-	TRBJ2-7	CSVGGEGRGTYEQYF	TGCAGCGTTGGTGGTGAGGGCCGGGGGACCTACGAGCAGTACTTC
-	15	TRBV6-8	-	TRBJ2-3	CASRNGGLITDTQYF	TGTGCCAGCAGGAACGGGGGACTCATCACAGATACGCAGTATTTT
TRBD1	13	TRBV19	-	TRBJ1-1	CATRDRRNTEAFF	TGTGCCACTAGGGACAGGAGGAACACTGAAGCTTTCTTT
TRBD2	16	TRBV18	-	TRBJ2-5	CASSPRLAGVGETQYF	TGTGCCAGCTCACCGAGGCTAGCGGGGGTCGGCGAGACCCAGTACTTC
TRBD2	15	TRBV7-1	-	TRBJ2-5	CASSSTSGVSQTQYF	TGTGCCAGCAGCTCCACTAGCGGGGTCTCCCAGACCCAGTACTTC
-	13	TRBV23-1	-	TRBJ2-7	CARSIHSSYEQYF	TGCGCCAGGTCGATACACAGCTCCTACGAGCAGTACTTC
-	13	TRBV19	-	TRBJ1-2	CASSILGHDGYTF	TGTGCCAGTAGTATCTTAGGACACGATGGCTACACCTTC